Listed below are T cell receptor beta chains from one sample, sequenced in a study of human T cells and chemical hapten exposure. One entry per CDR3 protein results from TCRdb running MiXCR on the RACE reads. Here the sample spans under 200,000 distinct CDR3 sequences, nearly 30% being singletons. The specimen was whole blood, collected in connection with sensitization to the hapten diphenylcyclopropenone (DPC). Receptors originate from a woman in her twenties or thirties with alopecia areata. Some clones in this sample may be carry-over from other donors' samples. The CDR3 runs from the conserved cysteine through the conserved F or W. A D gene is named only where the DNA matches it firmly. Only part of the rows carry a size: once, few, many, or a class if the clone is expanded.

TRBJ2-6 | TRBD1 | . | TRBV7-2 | CASSPDRAGANVLTF | TGTGCCAGCAGCCCAGACAGGGCTGGGGCCAACGTCCTGACTTTC
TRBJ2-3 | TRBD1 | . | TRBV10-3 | CATTEDRRDTQYF | TGTGCCACCACTGAGGACAGGCGGGATACGCAGTATTTT
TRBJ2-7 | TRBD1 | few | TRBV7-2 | CASSRDRAYEQYF | TGTGCCAGCAGCCGGGACAGAGCCTACGAGCAGTACTTC
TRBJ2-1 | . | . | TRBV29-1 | CSVVEKSYNEQFF | TGCAGCGTTGTGGAAAAGAGCTACAATGAGCAGTTCTTC
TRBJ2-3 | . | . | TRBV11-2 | CASSLGPADTQYF | TGTGCCAGCAGCTTAGGGCCGGCAGATACGCAGTATTTT
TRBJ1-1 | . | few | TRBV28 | CASSSLRVAEAFF | TGTGCCAGCAGTAGTCTCAGGGTAGCTGAAGCTTTCTTT
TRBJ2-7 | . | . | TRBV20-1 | CSATNEGEFYEQYF | TGCAGTGCTACGAATGAGGGAGAATTCTACGAGCAGTACTTC
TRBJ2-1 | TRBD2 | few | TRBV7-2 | CASSLVWKAGAVYNEQFF | TGTGCCAGCAGCTTAGTATGGAAGGCGGGAGCCGTATACAATGAGCAGTTCTTC
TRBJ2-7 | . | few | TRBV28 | CASSLASGGEQYF | TGTGCCAGCAGTTTAGCTTCCGGGGGCGAGCAGTACTTC
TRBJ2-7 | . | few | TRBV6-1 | CASSDHYEQYF | TGTGCCAGCAGTGATCACTACGAGCAGTACTTC
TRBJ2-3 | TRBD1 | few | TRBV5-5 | CASSLGQGQDTQYF | TGTGCCAGCAGCTTGGGACAGGGTCAAGATACGCAGTATTTT
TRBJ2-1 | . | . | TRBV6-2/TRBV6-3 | CATTDNYNEQFF | TGTGCCACTACGGACAATTACAATGAGCAGTTCTTC
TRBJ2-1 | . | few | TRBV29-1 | CSVETGVVDEQFF | TGCAGCGTTGAGACTGGGGTCGTAGATGAGCAGTTCTTC
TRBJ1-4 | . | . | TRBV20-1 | CSARDPRGGNEKLFF | TGCAGTGCTAGAGACCCCCGGGGGGGGAATGAAAAACTGTTTTTT
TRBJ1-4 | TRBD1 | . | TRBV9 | CASGTAANEKLFF | TGTGCCAGCGGGACAGCAGCTAATGAAAAACTGTTTTTT
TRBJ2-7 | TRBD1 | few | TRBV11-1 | CASSRTGGYEQYF | TGTGCCAGCAGCCGGACAGGGGGCTACGAGCAGTACTTC
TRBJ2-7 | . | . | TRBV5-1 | CASSPSGHHSYEQYF | TGCGCCAGCAGCCCCTCAGGGCACCACTCCTACGAGCAGTACTTC
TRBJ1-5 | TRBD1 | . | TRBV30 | CAWRGTGGNQPQHF | TGTGCCTGGAGGGGGACAGGGGGCAATCAGCCCCAGCATTTT
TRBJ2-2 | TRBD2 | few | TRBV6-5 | CASKGSGTTGELFF | TGTGCCAGCAAGGGCAGCGGGACGACCGGGGAGCTGTTTTTT
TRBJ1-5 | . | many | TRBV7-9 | CASSLRGGQPQHF | TGTGCCAGCAGCTTACGCGGGGGTCAGCCCCAGCATTTT
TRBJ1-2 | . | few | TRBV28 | CASSPARPYGYTF | TGTGCCAGCAGTCCCGCCCGGCCCTATGGCTACACCTTC
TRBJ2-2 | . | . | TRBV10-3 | CAISETTMAGELFF | TGTGCCATCAGTGAGACCACGATGGCCGGGGAGCTGTTTTTT
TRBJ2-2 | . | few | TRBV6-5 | CASSHGQINTGELFF | TGTGCCAGCAGCCACGGACAGATCAACACCGGGGAGCTGTTTTTT
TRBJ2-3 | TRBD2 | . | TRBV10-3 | CAISLGGSRDTQYF | TGTGCCATCAGCCTCGGGGGGAGCCGAGATACGCAGTATTTT
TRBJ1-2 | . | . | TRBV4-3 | CASSQDPANYGYTF | TGCGCCAGCAGCCAAGATCCAGCTAACTATGGCTACACCTTC
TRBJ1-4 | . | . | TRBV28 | CASSPYAGGNEKLFF | TGTGCCAGCAGTCCCTACGCCGGGGGGAATGAAAAACTGTTTTTT
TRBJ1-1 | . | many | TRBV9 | CASSVGHLRREAEAFF | TGTGCCAGCAGCGTAGGCCACCTCCGCAGGGAGGCTGAAGCTTTCTTT
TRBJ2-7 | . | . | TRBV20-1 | CSARGPEVREQYF | TGCAGTGCTAGAGGCCCCGAAGTGCGGGAGCAGTACTTC
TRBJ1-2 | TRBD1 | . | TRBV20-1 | CSASRGQGYGYTF | TGCAGTGCTAGCAGAGGACAGGGCTATGGCTACACCTTC
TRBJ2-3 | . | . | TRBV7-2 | CASSRRVGTDTQYF | TGTGCCAGCAGCCGCAGGGTGGGCACAGATACGCAGTATTTT
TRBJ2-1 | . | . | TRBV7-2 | CASSLRQSVFAGEQFF | TGTGCCAGCAGCTTAAGGCAGAGTGTTTTCGCCGGGGAGCAGTTCTTC
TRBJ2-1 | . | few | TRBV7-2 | CASSSGTFGNEQFF | TGTGCCAGCAGTTCGGGGACATTTGGTAATGAGCAGTTCTTC
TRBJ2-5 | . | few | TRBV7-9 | CASNLEGGETQYF | TGTGCCAGCAACCTAGAGGGGGGAGAGACCCAGTACTTC
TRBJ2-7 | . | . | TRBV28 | CASSLIGNSYEQYF | TGTGCCAGCAGCCTCATCGGTAACTCCTACGAGCAGTACTTC
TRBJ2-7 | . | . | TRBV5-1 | CASSLARGQGGLEQYF | TGCGCCAGCAGCTTGGCTCGCGGACAGGGAGGGCTCGAGCAGTACTTC
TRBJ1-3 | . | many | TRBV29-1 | CSALDSPSGNTIYF | TGCAGCGCCCTAGACAGTCCCTCTGGAAACACCATATATTTT
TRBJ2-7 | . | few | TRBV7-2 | CASSRREPLEQYF | TGTGCCAGCAGCCGCCGGGAGCCCTTAGAGCAGTACTTC
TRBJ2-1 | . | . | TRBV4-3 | CASSQDRLAGEQFF | TGCGCCAGCAGCCAAGATAGACTCGCGGGTGAGCAGTTCTTC
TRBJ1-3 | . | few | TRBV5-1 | CASSLDEDWLGNTIYF | TGCGCCAGCAGCTTGGATGAAGACTGGCTCGGAAACACCATATATTTT
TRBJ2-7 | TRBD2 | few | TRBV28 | CASSRAGGPHEQYF | TGTGCCAGCAGTCGAGCGGGAGGCCCCCACGAGCAGTACTTC
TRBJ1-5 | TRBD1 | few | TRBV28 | CASRMDRVRQPQHF | TGTGCCAGCAGAATGGACAGGGTCCGTCAGCCCCAGCATTTT
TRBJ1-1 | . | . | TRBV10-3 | CAIREFSDPMNTEAFF | TGTGCCATCAGGGAGTTCAGTGATCCAATGAACACTGAAGCTTTCTTT
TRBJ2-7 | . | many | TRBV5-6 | CASSLSGDSYEQYF | TGTGCCAGCAGCTTGTCCGGGGACTCCTACGAGCAGTACTTC
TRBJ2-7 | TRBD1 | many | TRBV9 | CASSRQGQTDYEQYF | TGTGCCAGCAGCAGACAGGGACAGACTGACTACGAGCAGTACTTC
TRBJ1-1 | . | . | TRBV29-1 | CSAKTDGHTEAFF | TGCAGCGCAAAAACCGACGGCCACACTGAAGCTTTCTTT
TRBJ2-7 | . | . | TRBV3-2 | CASSAHRFDYEQYF | TGTGCCAGCAGCGCCCACAGATTTGACTACGAGCAGTACTTC
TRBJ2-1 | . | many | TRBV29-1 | CSVDSGGSYNEQFF | TGCAGCGTTGACTCCGGGGGCTCCTACAATGAGCAGTTCTTC
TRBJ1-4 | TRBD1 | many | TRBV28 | CASSAYGTANEKLFF | TGTGCCAGCAGTGCTTACGGGACAGCTAATGAAAAACTGTTTTTT
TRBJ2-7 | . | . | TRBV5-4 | CASSLDTGSYEQYF | TGTGCCAGCAGCTTGGATACCGGATCCTACGAGCAGTACTTC
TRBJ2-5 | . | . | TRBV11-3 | CASSLDRGSQETQYF | TGTGCCAGCAGCTTAGATCGGGGGTCCCAAGAGACCCAGTACTTC
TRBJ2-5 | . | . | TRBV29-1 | CSAHRTGTLTQYF | TGCAGCGCCCACCGGACTGGGACATTGACCCAGTACTTC
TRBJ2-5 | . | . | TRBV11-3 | CASSLVAGPQAQYF | TGTGCCAGCAGCTTAGTCGCAGGACCTCAGGCCCAGTACTTC